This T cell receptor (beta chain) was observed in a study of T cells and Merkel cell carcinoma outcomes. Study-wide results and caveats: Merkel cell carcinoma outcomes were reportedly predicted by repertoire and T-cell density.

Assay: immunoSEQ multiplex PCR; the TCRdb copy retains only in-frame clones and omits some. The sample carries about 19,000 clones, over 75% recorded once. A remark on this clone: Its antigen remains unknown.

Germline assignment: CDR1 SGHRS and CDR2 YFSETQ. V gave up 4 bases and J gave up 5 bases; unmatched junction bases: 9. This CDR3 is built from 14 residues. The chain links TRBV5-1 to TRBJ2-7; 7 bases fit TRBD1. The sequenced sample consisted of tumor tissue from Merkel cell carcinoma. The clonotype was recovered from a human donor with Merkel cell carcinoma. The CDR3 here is CASSPQGNLHEQYF. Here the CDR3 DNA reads TGCGCCAGCAGCCCACAGGGGAATCTCCACGAGCAGTACTTC.